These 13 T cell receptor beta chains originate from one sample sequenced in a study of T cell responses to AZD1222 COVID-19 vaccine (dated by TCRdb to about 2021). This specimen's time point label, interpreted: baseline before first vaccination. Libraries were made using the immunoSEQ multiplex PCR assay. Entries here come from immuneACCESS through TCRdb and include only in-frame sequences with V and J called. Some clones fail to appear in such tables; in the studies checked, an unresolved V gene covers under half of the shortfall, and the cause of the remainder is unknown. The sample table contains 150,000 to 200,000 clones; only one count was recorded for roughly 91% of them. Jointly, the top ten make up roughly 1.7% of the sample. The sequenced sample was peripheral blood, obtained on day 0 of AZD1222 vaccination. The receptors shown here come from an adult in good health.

CDR3 sequence reads: CASSFSPPGYGYTF. CDR3 DNA: TGTGCCAGCAGCTTCTCTCCCCCGGGGTATGGCTACACCTTC. The chain uses TRBV7-9 and TRBJ1-2; no reliable D call. The germline V and J ends were trimmed by 3 bases and 5 bases, with 13 bases remaining between them. CDR3 length: 14 amino acids. Per germline, CDR1 SEHNR and CDR2 FQNEAQ (reference sequence). Drawing the rest from reference TRBV7-9 and TRBJ1-2, the complete variable domain is DTGVSQNPRHKITKRGQNVTFRCDPISEHNRLYWYRQTLGQGPEFLTYFQNEAQLEKSRLLSDRFSAERPKGSFSTLEIQRTEQGDSAMYLCASSFSPPGYGYTFGSGTRLTVV.

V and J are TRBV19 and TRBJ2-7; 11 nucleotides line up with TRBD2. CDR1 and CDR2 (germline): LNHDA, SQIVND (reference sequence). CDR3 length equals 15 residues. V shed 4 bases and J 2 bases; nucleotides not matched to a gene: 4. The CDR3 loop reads CASSRGTSGAYEQYF. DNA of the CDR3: TGTGCCAGTAGTAGGGGGACTAGCGGCGCCTACGAGCAGTACTTC.

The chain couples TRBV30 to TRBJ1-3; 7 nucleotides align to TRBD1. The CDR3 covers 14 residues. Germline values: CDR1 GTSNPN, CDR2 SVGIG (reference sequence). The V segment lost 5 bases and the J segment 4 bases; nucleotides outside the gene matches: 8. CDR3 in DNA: TGTGCCTGGTCCCAGGGGGTCGTGGGAAACACCATATATTTT. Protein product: CAWSQGVVGNTIYF.

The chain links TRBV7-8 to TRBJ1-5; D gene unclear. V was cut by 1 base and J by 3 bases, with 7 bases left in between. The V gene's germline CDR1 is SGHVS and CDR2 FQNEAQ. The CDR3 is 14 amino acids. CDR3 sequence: CASSLGQYNQPQHF. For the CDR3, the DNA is TGTGCCAGCAGCTTAGGGCAGTACAATCAGCCCCAGCATTTT.

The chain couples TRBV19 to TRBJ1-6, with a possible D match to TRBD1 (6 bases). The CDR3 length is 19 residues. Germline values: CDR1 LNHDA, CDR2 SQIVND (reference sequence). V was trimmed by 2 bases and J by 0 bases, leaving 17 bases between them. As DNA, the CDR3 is TGTGCCAGTAGTATATCGGCGGGGGGCCCGAGCTCCTATAATTCACCCCTCCACTTT. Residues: CASSISAGGPSSYNSPLHF.

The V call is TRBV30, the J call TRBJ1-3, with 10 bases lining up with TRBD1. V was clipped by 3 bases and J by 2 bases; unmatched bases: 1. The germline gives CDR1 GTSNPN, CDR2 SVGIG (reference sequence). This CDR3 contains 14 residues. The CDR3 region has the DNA TGTGCCTGGAGAGGACAGGGGGCTGGAAACACCATATATTTT. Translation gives CAWRGQGAGNTIYF.

CDR3 protein: CATSDVAGGDTQYF. The CDR3 DNA reads as TGTGCCACCAGTGATGTAGCGGGGGGAGATACGCAGTATTTT. The chain joins TRBV24-1 to TRBJ2-3; 10 nucleotides line up with TRBD2. The CDR3 covers 14 residues. Germline CDR1 KGHDR, CDR2 SFDVKD. V was pared by 3 bases and J by 5 bases, with 1 base of the junction left unmatched.

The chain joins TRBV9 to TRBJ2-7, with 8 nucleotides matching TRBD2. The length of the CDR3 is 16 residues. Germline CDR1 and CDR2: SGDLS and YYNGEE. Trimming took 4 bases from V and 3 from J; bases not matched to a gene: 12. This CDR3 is CASSPQLSGSFYEQYF. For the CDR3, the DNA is TGTGCCAGCAGCCCACAATTGAGCGGGAGTTTCTACGAGCAGTACTTC.

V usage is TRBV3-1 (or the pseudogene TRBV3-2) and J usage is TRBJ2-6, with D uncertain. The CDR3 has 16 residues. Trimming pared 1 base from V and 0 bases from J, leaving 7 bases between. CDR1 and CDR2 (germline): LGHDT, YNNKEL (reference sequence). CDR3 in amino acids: CASSQGMPSGANVLTF. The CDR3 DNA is TGTGCCAGCAGCCAAGGGATGCCCTCTGGGGCCAACGTCCTGACTTTC.

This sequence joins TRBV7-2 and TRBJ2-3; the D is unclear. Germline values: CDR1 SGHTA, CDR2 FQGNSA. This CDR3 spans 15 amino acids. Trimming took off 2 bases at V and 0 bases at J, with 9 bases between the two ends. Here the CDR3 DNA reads TGTGCCAGCAGCTTAATGCAAGTTAGCACAGATACGCAGTATTTT. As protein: CASSLMQVSTDTQYF.

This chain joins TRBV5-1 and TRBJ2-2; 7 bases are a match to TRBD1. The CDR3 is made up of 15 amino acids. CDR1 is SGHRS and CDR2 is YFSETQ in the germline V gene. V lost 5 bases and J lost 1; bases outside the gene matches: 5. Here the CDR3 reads CASRVRTGNTGELFF. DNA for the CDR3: TGCGCCAGCAGAGTGAGGACAGGGAACACCGGGGAGCTGTTTTTT.

The CDR3 DNA follows: TGTGCCAGCAGCTATCTATACCAAGAGACCCAGTACTTC. As protein: CASSYLYQETQYF. The gene calls are TRBV14 and TRBJ2-5; D unresolved. Germline loops: CDR1 SGHDN, CDR2 FVKESK. CDR3 length: 13 amino acids. V was trimmed by 5 bases and J by 0 bases, leaving 7 bases between them.

The CDR3 DNA reads as TGCGCCAGCAGCCAAGGATTGGGGACCTACGAGCAGTACTTC. Its translation is CASSQGLGTYEQYF. V gene TRBV4-3 combines with J gene TRBJ2-7; D ambiguous. In germline, CDR1 is LGHNA, CDR2 YSLEER. Trimming pared 1 base from V and 2 bases from J, leaving 9 bases between. CDR3 size: 14 residues.